Listed below are T cell receptor beta chains from one sample, sequenced in a study of chemoradiotherapy in HPV16-positive cancers. Assay used: immunoSEQ multiplex PCR; TCRdb lists only in-frame clones, some missing. The table shows under 6,000 clones, with about 80% occurring only once. The specimen was collected from a patient who underwent chemoradiotherapy. These receptors came from a human donor with HPV-associated anogenital cancer. The CDR3 runs from the conserved cysteine through the conserved F or W. A D gene is named only where the DNA matches it firmly. Size is stated for part of the rows, as once, few or many counts, or as a class when the clone is expanded.

V gene	J gene	D gene	clone size	CDR3 DNA	CDR3 protein
TRBV18	TRBJ1-3	NA	NA	TGTGCCAGCTCACCGCATCCCCCCTGGAGGGCTGGAAACACCATATATTTT	CASSPHPPWRAGNTIYF
TRBV19	TRBJ1-2	TRBD1	NA	TGTGCCAGTAGTAGAGGGACAGGGGGCTTCTATGGCTACACCTTC	CASSRGTGGFYGYTF
TRBV29-1	TRBJ2-1	NA	NA	TGCAGCGTTTCCCCGTGGGCGGGGATCACCTACAATGAGCAGTTCTTC	CSVSPWAGITYNEQFF
TRBV2	TRBJ2-7	TRBD2	NA	TGTGCCAGCAGAGCCGGGACTAGCCTATCCGACGAGCAGTACTTC	CASRAGTSLSDEQYF
TRBV6-4	TRBJ1-2	TRBD1	NA	TGTGCCAGCAGTGACTTCACAGGGGCGACGGGACTGATCGATGGCTACACCTTC	CASSDFTGATGLIDGYTF
TRBV4-3	TRBJ2-1	TRBD2	NA	TGCGCCAGCAGCCAAGACTGGGGGGGGTCCTACAATGAGCAGTTCTTC	CASSQDWGGSYNEQFF
TRBV7-3	TRBJ2-1	NA	NA	TGTGCCAGCAGCTTAGGTCTAGCCACCTACAATGAGCAGTTCTTC	CASSLGLATYNEQFF
TRBV15	TRBJ2-7	NA	NA	TGTGCCACCAGCAGAGATCTCCCATCCGGGTTTGGTTCCTCCTACGAGCAGTACTTC	CATSRDLPSGFGSSYEQYF
TRBV19	TRBJ2-3	TRBD2	NA	TGTGCCAGTAGTCCCGCGACTAGCACCGCAGATACGCAGTATTTT	CASSPATSTADTQYF
TRBV2	TRBJ1-1	NA	few	TGTGCCAGCAGTAACAGACGAGCTTTCTTT	CASSNRRAFF
TRBV7-7	TRBJ2-1	NA	NA	TGTGCTAGCAGCTTAGGGGCATCCTACAATGAGCAGTTCTTC	CASSLGASYNEQFF
TRBV30	TRBJ2-5	TRBD2	NA	TGTGCCTGGAGTGGGACTAGCGGGGGCCGGGAAGAGACCCAGTACTTC	CAWSGTSGGREETQYF
TRBV7-7	TRBJ2-7	TRBD1	NA	TGTGCCAGCAGCTTAGACCGGGACAGCTACGAGCAGTACTTC	CASSLDRDSYEQYF
TRBV14	TRBJ2-7	TRBD2	NA	TGTGCCAGCAGCCTTAGCGGGAGTCCATTCTACGAGCAGTACTTC	CASSLSGSPFYEQYF
TRBV14	TRBJ2-1	NA	NA	TGTGCCAGCAGCCACCTACCGACAGTTAGCTCCTACAATGAGCAGTTCTTC	CASSHLPTVSSYNEQFF
TRBV4-1	TRBJ1-2	NA	few	TGCGCCAGCAGCCAAGATCGTACGCTCTATGGCTACACCTTC	CASSQDRTLYGYTF
TRBV6-6	TRBJ2-3	NA	NA	TGTGCCAGCAGTCTCAGGGGTTATGGCACAGATACGCAGTATTTT	CASSLRGYGTDTQYF
TRBV7-2	TRBJ2-7	NA	NA	TGTGCCAGCAGCCCCCAGGCAGGGAGCTACGAGCAGTACTTC	CASSPQAGSYEQYF
TRBV7-9	TRBJ1-2	TRBD1	NA	TGTGCCAGCAGCCGTAAATACCAGCGACCGGGACAGACGAACTATGGCTACACCTTC	CASSRKYQRPGQTNYGYTF
TRBV9	TRBJ2-1	TRBD2	NA	TGTGCCAGCAGCCTGACTAGCGGGAGGGCCGGGGAGCAGTTCTTC	CASSLTSGRAGEQFF
TRBV6-1	TRBJ1-1	TRBD1	NA	TGTGCCAGCAGTGAACCTGGACAGGGAGGCACTGAAGCTTTCTTT	CASSEPGQGGTEAFF
TRBV5-1	TRBJ2-3	NA	once	TGCGCCAGCAGCTTGGCTGGGCGGGGATCCACAGATACGCAGTATTTT	CASSLAGRGSTDTQYF
TRBV7-9	TRBJ2-2	NA	few	TGTGCCAGCACCGCCCTTTCGCCCGGGGAGCTGTTTTTT	CASTALSPGELFF
TRBV4-3	TRBJ2-3	TRBD2	NA	TGCGCCAGCAGCCAAGGGGCGGCGGCGGGGGGGCAAGATACGCAGTATTTT	CASSQGAAAGGQDTQYF
TRBV28	TRBJ1-2	NA	NA	TGTGCCAGCAGTTTTTTTGGGGGGAGGTTTAGTGGCTACACCTTC	CASSFFGGRFSGYTF
TRBV2	TRBJ2-3	NA	few	TGTGCCAGCAGTGAAGCGAGTAGAGAAGATACGCAGTATTTT	CASSEASREDTQYF
TRBV18	TRBJ2-1	TRBD1	NA	TGTGCCAGCTCACCACCGACAGGGCAACCCTACAATGAGCAGTTCTTC	CASSPPTGQPYNEQFF
TRBV5-4	TRBJ2-1	NA	NA	TGTGCCAGCAGCGTGACAGGAGGGAATGAGCAGTTCTTC	CASSVTGGNEQFF
TRBV18	TRBJ1-2	NA	few	TGTGCCAGCTCACCACGTCACGAGGGCCTGGAGGGCTACACCTTC	CASSPRHEGLEGYTF
TRBV5-8	TRBJ2-7	NA	large	TGTGCCACAGCGGGCAGTTCCTACGAGCAGTACTTC	CATAGSSYEQYF
TRBV2	TRBJ1-5	NA	once	TGTGCCAGCAGTTCGCGAATTTATAGCAATCAGCCCCAGCATTTT	CASSSRIYSNQPQHF
TRBV19	TRBJ2-5	NA	large	TGTGCCACGGACGGGGGCATGGAGACCCAGTACTTC	CATDGGMETQYF